This T cell receptor beta chain was observed in a study of T cells in tuberculosis. The CDR3 spans 16 residues. The junction had 9 bases not matched to a gene; V was cut back by 5 bases and J by 7 bases. Germline CDR1 is SGHAT and CDR2 is FQNNGV. TCRdb's table, derived via immunoSEQ multiplex PCR, lists solely in-frame clones and lacks some. Of about 31,000 clones listed, 95% to 97% are singletons. The sequence came from a donor aged 5-35 years with latent tuberculosis or without tuberculosis infection. The chain couples TRBV11-2 to TRBJ1-4, with TRBD1 matching 11 bases. Source material: PBMCs. The CDR3 sequence is CASSVPGQGVFEKLFF. The CDR3 bases are TGTGCCAGCAGCGTGCCGGGACAGGGGGTTTTTGAAAAACTGTTTTTT.